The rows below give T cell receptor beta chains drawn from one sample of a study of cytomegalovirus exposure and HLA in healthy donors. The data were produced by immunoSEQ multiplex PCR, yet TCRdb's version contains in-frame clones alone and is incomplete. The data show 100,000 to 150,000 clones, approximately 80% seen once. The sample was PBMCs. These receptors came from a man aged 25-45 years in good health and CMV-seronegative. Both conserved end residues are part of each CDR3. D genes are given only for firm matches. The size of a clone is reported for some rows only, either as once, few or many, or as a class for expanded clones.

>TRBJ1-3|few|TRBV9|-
CASSLSDSSGNTIYF
TGTGCCAGCAGCCTATCAGACAGCTCTGGAAACACCATATATTTT
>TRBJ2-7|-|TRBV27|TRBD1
CASSYRTGSYEQYF
TGTGCCAGCAGTTACCGGACAGGCTCCTACGAGCAGTACTTC
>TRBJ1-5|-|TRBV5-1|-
CASSLWGDQPQHF
TGCGCCAGCAGCTTATGGGGGGATCAGCCCCAGCATTTT
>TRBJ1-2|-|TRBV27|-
CASSLEGVGHGYTF
TGTGCCAGCAGTTTAGAGGGGGTGGGTCATGGCTACACCTTC
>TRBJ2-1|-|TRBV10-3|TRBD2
CAISLAGGNEQFF
TGTGCCATCAGCTTAGCGGGAGGGAATGAGCAGTTCTTC
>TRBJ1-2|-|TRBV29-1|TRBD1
CSVELPGGNDYGYTF
TGCAGCGTTGAATTGCCAGGGGGCAATGACTATGGCTACACCTTC
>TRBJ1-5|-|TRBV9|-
CASSPGVNSNQPQHF
TGTGCCAGCAGCCCGGGAGTTAATAGCAATCAGCCCCAGCATTTT
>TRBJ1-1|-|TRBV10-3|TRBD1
CAIVPGTGFFTEAFF
TGTGCCATCGTTCCTGGGACAGGATTTTTTACTGAAGCTTTCTTT
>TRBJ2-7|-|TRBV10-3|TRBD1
CATSKGQGVYEQYF
TGTGCCACCTCTAAGGGACAGGGTGTCTACGAGCAGTACTTC
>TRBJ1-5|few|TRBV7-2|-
CASSQDRRNQPQHF
TGTGCCAGCAGCCAAGACAGGCGCAATCAGCCCCAGCATTTT
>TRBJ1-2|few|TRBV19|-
CASSNAGGYTF
TGTGCCAGTAGTAATGCAGGTGGCTACACCTTC
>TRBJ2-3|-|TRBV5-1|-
CATSQDSHTDTQYF
TGCGCCACCTCCCAGGACAGTCACACAGATACGCAGTATTTT
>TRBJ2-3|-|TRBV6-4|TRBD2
CASSGSGGLDTDTQYF
TGTGCCAGCAGCGGTAGCGGGGGGCTGGACACAGATACGCAGTATTTT
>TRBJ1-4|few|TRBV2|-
CASSEYAQSEKLFF
TGTGCCAGCAGTGAATATGCACAGAGTGAAAAACTGTTTTTT
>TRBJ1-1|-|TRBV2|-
CASSEARTATEAFF
TGTGCCAGCAGTGAAGCGCGAACAGCCACTGAAGCTTTCTTT
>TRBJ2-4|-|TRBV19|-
CAGGVRGEAKNIQYF
TGTGCCGGGGGGGTTAGGGGGGAGGCCAAAAACATTCAGTACTTC
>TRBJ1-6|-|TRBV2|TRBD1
CASSYGQGPSPLHF
TGTGCCAGCAGTTACGGACAGGGTCCCTCACCCCTCCACTTT
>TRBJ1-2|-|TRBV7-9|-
CASSLGTRIYGYTF
TGTGCCAGCAGCTTAGGAACGAGGATCTATGGCTACACCTTC
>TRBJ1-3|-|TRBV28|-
CASSLWDTSSGNTIYF
TGTGCCAGCAGTTTATGGGACACATCCTCTGGAAACACCATATATTTT
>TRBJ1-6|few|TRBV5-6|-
CASSYQGPSSYNSPLHF
TGTGCCAGCAGCTACCAGGGGCCCAGCTCCTATAATTCACCCCTCCACTTT
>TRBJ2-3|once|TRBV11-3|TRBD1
CASSPGQGKGTDTQYF
TGTGCCAGCAGCCCCGGACAGGGGAAAGGCACAGATACGCAGTATTTT
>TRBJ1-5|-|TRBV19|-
CASSTSLTSYSNQPQHF
TGTGCCAGTAGTACAAGCCTGACAAGCTATAGCAATCAGCCCCAGCATTTT
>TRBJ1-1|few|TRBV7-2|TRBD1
CASSPDRGRAEAFF
TGTGCCAGCAGCCCTGACAGGGGGCGGGCTGAAGCTTTCTTT